This T cell receptor (beta chain) was found in a study of blood T cell repertoires in COVID-19. Study information: Both acute and convalescent COVID-19 samples were obtained from the United States, Italy and Spain. The analysed material was cDNA or gDNA that came from T cells, B-cell-depleted T cells, or PBMCs.

Original methodology: For nucleated cells, counts were estimated from reference gene primer amplification. The repertoire was sequenced with immunoSEQ multiplex PCR; TCRdb's copy has only in-frame clones and lacks some. The V and J calls and clone size are taken from that table; D and trimming were inferred from the DNA. The repertoire holds around 200,000 clones, with roughly 89% as singletons. With 1 base clipped from V and 4 bases from J, the junction kept 6 bases outside the gene matches. The germline gives CDR1 SGHTA, CDR2 FQGNSA. There are 16 residues in the CDR3. Sequencing input: peripheral blood. The chain recombines TRBV7-2 with TRBJ2-5; 10 positions agree with TRBD2. The clonotype comes from a man aged 35-49 years with acute or convalescent COVID-19. The CDR3 DNA reads as TGTGCCAGCAGCTTAGTGGGTAGCGGGGGGTTAGAGACCCAGTACTTC. Its protein is CASSLVGSGGLETQYF. Supplemented by reference TRBV7-2 and TRBJ2-5, the full variable domain reads GAGVSQSPSNKVTEKGKDVELRCDPISGHTALYWYRQSLGQGLEFLIYFQGNSAPDKSGLPSDRFSAERTGGSVSTLTIQRTQQEDSAVYLCASSLVGSGGLETQYFGPGTRLLVL.